This T cell receptor beta chain appears in the sequencing data of a study of resident and recirculating memory T cells in vitiligo. Study information: Each patient gave two lesional and two nonlesional epidermal shave biopsies, plus PBMCs. No cells were sorted; samples were homogenized just before genomic DNA extraction.

The V gene's germline CDR1 is SGHRS and CDR2 YFSETQ. Trimming stripped 1 base from V and 7 bases from J, with 14 bases between. The CDR3 has 14 residues. TCRdb keeps only in-frame clones here, not all; method: immunoSEQ multiplex PCR. Of more than 70,000 clones in the sample, roughly 94% were seen once. Stability required unchanged lesions during the previous 6 months. V is TRBV5-1 and J is TRBJ1-1, with D perhaps TRBD1 (5 bases). The clonotype originates from a male donor with vitiligo. Sequenced: blood. CDR3 protein: CASSLIPDSYEAFF. The CDR3, as DNA: TGCGCCAGCAGCTTGATACCAGACAGCTATGAAGCTTTCTTT.